This T cell receptor beta chain appears in the sequencing data of a study of blood T cells in healthy people across ages. Study findings and constraints: Investigators viewed diversity estimates from one million T cells as underestimates, the study reported. The study lacked donor CMV status, which possibly confounded expanded clonotype changes.

Trimming shortened V by 8 bases and J by 2 bases, and 15 bases separated the two germline ends. Germline V CDR1 and CDR2: MNHNS, SASEGT. CDR3 size: 14 residues. Regarding this clonotype: No antigen is known for it.

Sample-barcoded 5' priming and a J-beta primer mix drove a second PCR of 7 to 11 cycles. TCRdb independently ran MiXCR on the 5' RACE reads; one entry per CDR3 protein. The sample holds 980,000 or so distinct CDR3 sequences, around 49% seen once. The sequence was collected from a man aged 25-45 years in good health. Sample: blood. V usage is TRBV6-1 and J usage is TRBJ2-5; D not certain. CDR3 in amino acids: CASRPGPLQETQYF. The CDR3 coding sequence is TGTGCCAGCCGGCCAGGACCGTTACAAGAGACCCAGTACTTC.